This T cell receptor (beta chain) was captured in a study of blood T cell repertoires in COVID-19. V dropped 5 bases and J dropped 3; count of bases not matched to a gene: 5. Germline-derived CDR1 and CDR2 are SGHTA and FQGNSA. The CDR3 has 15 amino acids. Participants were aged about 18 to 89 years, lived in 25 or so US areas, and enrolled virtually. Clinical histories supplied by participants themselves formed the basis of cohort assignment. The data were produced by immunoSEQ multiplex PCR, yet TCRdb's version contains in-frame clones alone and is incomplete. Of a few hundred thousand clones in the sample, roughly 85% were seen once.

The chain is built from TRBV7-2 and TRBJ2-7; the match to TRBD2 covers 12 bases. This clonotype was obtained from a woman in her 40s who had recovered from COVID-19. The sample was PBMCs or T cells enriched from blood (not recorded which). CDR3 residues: CASSPSGLAGYEQYF. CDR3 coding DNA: TGTGCCAGCAGCCCATCGGGACTAGCGGGCTACGAGCAGTACTTC.